Below are 15 T cell receptor beta chains sequenced from a single sample in a study of blood T cell repertoires in COVID-19. The protocol was immunoSEQ multiplex PCR, while the TCRdb copy is restricted to in-frame clones and leaves out a portion. This sample yields approximately 260,000 clones, of which about 87% are seen a single time; 0.95% to 1.5% belongs to the top ten. Sequenced: PBMCs or T cells enriched from blood (not recorded which). Receptor source: a woman between 35 and 50 years old with acute COVID-19.

This chain joins TRBV6-5 and TRBJ1-1; no reliable D call. Trimming took off 6 bases at V and 1 base at J, with 12 bases between the two ends. The CDR3 is 14 amino acids. From germline, CDR1 is MNHEY and CDR2 SVGAGI. The chain's CDR3 is CASSLLEGNTEAFF. The CDR3 bases are TGTGCCAGCAGCTTACTAGAGGGGAACACTGAAGCTTTCTTT.

The V gene is TRBV11-2, the J gene TRBJ2-7, with D unclear. The CDR3 totals 14 residues. Trimming stripped 5 bases from V and 2 bases from J, with 13 bases between. Looked up from germline, CDR1 is SGHAT and CDR2 is FQNNGV. The CDR3 DNA sequence: TGTGCCAGCAGCCCGGCGGTCCGAACCTACGAGCAGTACTTC. Translation gives CASSPAVRTYEQYF.

This clone was counted between two and nine times. V and J are TRBV7-9 and TRBJ2-1; 9 bases align to TRBD2. Germline CDR1 and CDR2: SEHNR and FQNEAQ (reference sequence). The CDR3 is made up of 15 amino acids. J gave up 1 base and V 5 bases, and 3 bases lay outside the gene matches. CDR3 bases: TGTGCCAGCAGCATTCTAGCGGGGTCCTACAATGAGCAGTTCTTC. Its translation: CASSILAGSYNEQFF.

This clone was observed once. The rearrangement links TRBV6-5 to TRBJ2-7, with a possible D match to TRBD1 (6 bases). V was pared by 8 bases and J by 3 bases, with 14 bases between. The CDR3 loop spans 13 amino acids. Germline CDR1 MNHEY, CDR2 SVGAGI. The chain's CDR3 is CASGSPGDYEQYF. The CDR3 bases are TGTGCCAGCGGCTCGCCAGGGGACTACGAGCAGTACTTC.

The V gene is TRBV2, the J gene TRBJ2-5; D remains unclear. The V end was cut by 8 bases, the J end by 3 bases, with 7 bases between. The CDR3 is made up of 11 amino acids. Germline lookup yields CDR1 SNHLY and CDR2 FYNNEI. The CDR3 region is CASSGEETQYF. The CDR3 DNA is TGTGCCAGCTCTGGAGAAGAGACCCAGTACTTC. Supplemented by reference TRBV2 and TRBJ2-5, the full variable domain reads EPEVTQTPSHQVTQMGQEVILRCVPISNHLYFYWYRQILGQKVEFLVSFYNNEISEKSEIFDDQFSVERPDGSNFTLKIRSTKLEDSAMYFCASSGEETQYFGPGTRLLVL.

The chain has TRBV19 and TRBJ2-3, with 8 nucleotides matching TRBD1. After removal of 4 bases from V and 0 bases from J, the junction contained 6 bases not matched to a gene. The germline CDR1 and CDR2 sequences are LNHDA and SQIVND (reference sequence). This CDR3 spans 16 amino acids. Here the CDR3 DNA reads TGTGCCAGTAGTACGGGGACAGGAGATAGCACAGATACGCAGTATTTT. Encoded protein: CASSTGTGDSTDTQYF. Full variable domain (missing parts from reference TRBV19 and TRBJ2-3): DGGITQSPKYLFRKEGQNVTLSCEQNLNHDAMYWYRQDPGQGLRLIYYSQIVNDFQKGDIAEGYSVSREKKESFPLTVTSAQKNPTAFYLCASSTGTGDSTDTQYFGPGTRLTVL.

J is TRBJ2-7 and V is TRBV2, with 7 bases that match TRBD2. The J segment lost 5 bases and the V segment lost 6 bases, leaving 4 bases of the junction unmatched. The CDR3 is made up of 12 amino acids. Looked up from germline, CDR1 is SNHLY and CDR2 is FYNNEI. CDR3: CASRATSNEQYF. CDR3 sequence (DNA): TGTGCCAGCAGAGCGACTAGCAACGAGCAGTACTTC. Full variable domain (rest looked up from reference TRBV2 and TRBJ2-7): EPEVTQTPSHQVTQMGQEVILRCVPISNHLYFYWYRQILGQKVEFLVSFYNNEISEKSEIFDDQFSVERPDGSNFTLKIRSTKLEDSAMYFCASRATSNEQYFGPGTRLTVT.

This clone has only one observation. The chain recombines TRBV10-3 with TRBJ2-1; weak D call: TRBD2 (5 bases). The CDR3 has 14 residues. Germline V gene sequence: CDR1 ENHRY, CDR2 SYGVKD. Trimming took off 2 bases at V and 4 bases at J, with 9 bases between the two ends. The DNA of the CDR3 is TGTGCCATCAGTGAGGGACTGGAGTACAATGAGCAGTTCTTC. It is translated as CAISEGLEYNEQFF.

This clone showed up just once. The chain carries TRBV7-9 and TRBJ1-2; maybe TRBD1 (5 bases). The length of the CDR3 is 14 residues. Trimming removed 0 bases from V and 10 bases from J, with 15 bases in between. The germline V gene encodes CDR1 SEHNR and CDR2 FQNEAQ (reference sequence). CDR3 coding DNA: TGTGCCAGCAGCTTAGCGGGAGGAGGGGAGGTCTACACCTTC. The encoded protein is CASSLAGGGEVYTF.

The CDR3 region is CASSLVMSSYNEQFF. The DNA for the CDR3 is TGCGCCAGCAGCTTGGTTATGAGCTCCTACAATGAGCAGTTCTTC. The J gene is TRBJ2-1, the V gene TRBV5-1; D gene ambiguous. The V gene's germline CDR1 is SGHRS and CDR2 YFSETQ. This CDR3 region has 15 residues. V was clipped by 0 bases and J by 0 bases, with 7 bases between them. Filled out from reference TRBV5-1 and TRBJ2-1, the complete variable domain reads KAGVTQTPRYLIKTRGQQVTLSCSPISGHRSVSWYQQTPGQGLQFLFEYFSETQRNKGNFPGRFSGRQFSNSRSEMNVSTLELGDSALYLCASSLVMSSYNEQFFGPGTRLTVL.

This rearrangement joins TRBV25-1 to TRBJ2-5, with D perhaps TRBD2 (6 bases). The germline V gene has CDR1 MGHDK and CDR2 SYGVNS. The length of the CDR3 is 14 residues. Trimming removed 5 bases from V and 6 bases from J, with 16 bases in between. The CDR3 spells CASSSTGAGQTQYF. The CDR3 DNA reads as TGTGCCAGCAGTTCCACAGGAGCGGGTCAGACCCAGTACTTC. Looking up the rest from reference TRBV25-1 and TRBJ2-5 gives the full variable domain: EADIYQTPRYLVIGTGKKITLECSQTMGHDKMYWYQQDPGMELHLIHYSYGVNSTEKGDLSSESTVSRIRTEHFPLTLESARPSHTSQYLCASSSTGAGQTQYFGPGTRLLVL.

This clone has a single count. This chain connects TRBV18 to TRBJ2-1; D remains unclear. CDR1 KGHSH and CDR2 LQKENI come from the germline V gene. The CDR3 is 15 residues long. Trimming left V 4 bases short and J 8 bases short, with 18 bases between. The CDR3 coding sequence is TGTGCCAGCTCACTTAGATCCCTAGATTATGATGAGCAGTTCTTC. It translates to CASSLRSLDYDEQFF.

Concerning this clone: This sample also contains other DNA sequences that code for the same CDR3. J is TRBJ1-1 and V is TRBV19, with a tentative D call TRBD1 (6 bases). The germline gives CDR1 LNHDA, CDR2 SQIVND (reference sequence). With 6 bases removed from V and 4 bases from J, the gap between germline ends came to 9 bases. CDR3 length: 12 residues. Here the CDR3 reads CASSIRGTEAFF. The CDR3 nucleotides are TGTGCCAGTAGCATCAGGGGCACTGAAGCTTTCTTT.

J is TRBJ2-1 and V is TRBV7-9; 7 bases agree with TRBD1. Per germline, CDR1 SEHNR and CDR2 FQNEAQ (reference sequence). V shed 7 bases, J shed 2 bases, and the junction held 14 bases outside the gene matches. The CDR3 has 17 amino acids. The CDR3 is CASNLPTGHFTYNEQFF. The CDR3 coding sequence is TGTGCCAGCAACCTTCCGACAGGGCATTTTACCTACAATGAGCAGTTCTTC.

This chain connects TRBV9 to TRBJ1-2; D might be TRBD1 (6 bases). The CDR3 is made up of 19 amino acids. Trimming cost V 0 bases and J 6 bases, with 27 bases left between them. Germline V gene data show CDR1 as SGDLS and CDR2 as YYNGEE. The CDR3 DNA reads as TGTGCCAGCAGCGTAGTCTCGATGGGTTGGCCAGGGGAATCGGATGGCTACACCTTC. This encodes CASSVVSMGWPGESDGYTF.